The rows below give T cell receptor beta chains drawn from one sample of a study of spatial heterogeneity in lung cancer. From the 5' RACE reads, TCRdb called clonotypes with MiXCR, one entry per CDR3 protein. The sample records 35,000 to 50,000 distinct CDR3 sequences, approximately 3% being singletons. Here the sequenced sample was normal lung tissue next to the tumor, taken at surgery. The receptor set was obtained from a male donor with early-stage non-small cell lung cancer. CDR3s include the opening cysteine and the closing phenylalanine or tryptophan. D genes are given only for firm matches. The size field is filled for only some rows; it gives once, few, many or a size class.

TRBJ2-1,many,TRBD2,TRBV4-1,CASSQWLAGVSQEQFF,TGCGCCAGCAGCCAATGGCTAGCGGGAGTTTCCCAAGAGCAGTTCTTC
TRBJ1-5,many,.,TRBV4-1,CASSQEPPRDDNQPQHF,TGCGCCAGCAGCCAAGAACCGCCGCGGGACGACAATCAGCCCCAGCATTTT
TRBJ2-1,many,TRBD2,TRBV5-5,CASSLSGAYNEQFF,TGTGCCAGCAGCCTTAGCGGGGCCTACAATGAGCAGTTCTTC
TRBJ1-1,many,.,TRBV13,CASSFRVNTEAFF,TGTGCCAGCAGCTTCAGGGTGAACACTGAAGCTTTCTTT
TRBJ2-7,many,.,TRBV24-1,CATSDLGLQPSEQYF,TGTGCCACCAGTGATTTGGGCCTGCAGCCGAGCGAGCAGTACTTC
TRBJ1-2,many,.,TRBV5-1,CASGIEYGYTF,TGCGCCAGCGGTATTGAGTATGGCTACACCTTC
TRBJ2-5,many,TRBD2,TRBV7-8,CASSPTSGSKTQYF,TGTGCCAGCAGCCCTACTAGCGGGTCAAAGACCCAGTACTTC
TRBJ2-5,many,.,TRBV2,CASREETQYF,TGTGCCAGCAGGGAAGAGACCCAGTACTTC
TRBJ2-7,many,TRBD2,TRBV5-1,CASSLTSGGTTYEQYF,TGCGCCAGCAGCCTGACTAGCGGGGGAACAACCTACGAGCAGTACTTC
TRBJ1-5,many,.,TRBV28,CASSLGGSVQPQHF,TGTGCCAGCAGTTTGGGGGGGAGTGTTCAGCCCCAGCATTTT
TRBJ2-1,many,.,TRBV24-1,CATSDYRDEQFF,TGTGCCACCAGTGACTACAGAGATGAGCAGTTCTTC
TRBJ2-7,.,.,TRBV7-2,CASSPGWDEQYF,TGTGCCAGCAGCCCAGGCTGGGACGAGCAGTACTTC
TRBJ2-3,many,.,TRBV7-2,CASSSVWEDTDTQYF,TGTGCCAGCAGCTCAGTCTGGGAGGACACAGATACGCAGTATTTT
TRBJ2-3,many,TRBD2,TRBV20-1,CSASRGLVSTDTQYF,TGCAGTGCTAGTCGGGGACTAGTAAGCACAGATACGCAGTATTTT
TRBJ2-7,.,TRBD1,TRBV20-1,CSARDPRDRGPEQYF,TGCAGTGCTAGAGATCCCCGGGACAGGGGGCCGGAGCAGTACTTC
TRBJ2-3,many,.,TRBV29-1,CSVEGTQGADTQYF,TGCAGCGTTGAGGGGACACAGGGAGCCGATACGCAGTATTTT
TRBJ1-2,many,.,TRBV6-2/TRBV6-3,CASSYRGELEANYGYTF,TGTGCCAGCAGTTACCGGGGGGAGCTCGAAGCTAACTATGGCTACACCTTC
TRBJ1-3,many,TRBD1,TRBV12-3/TRBV12-4,CASSPGDRGGNTIYF,TGTGCCAGCAGTCCGGGGGACAGGGGAGGAAACACCATATATTTT
TRBJ2-3,.,TRBD1,TRBV20-1,CSGDSFRGDTQYF,TGCAGTGGGGACAGTTTCCGAGGTGATACGCAGTATTTT
TRBJ1-2,many,.,TRBV18,CASSPESYGYTF,TGTGCCAGCTCACCAGAGAGCTATGGCTACACCTTC
TRBJ1-3,many,.,TRBV12-3/TRBV12-4,CASSLKGGNTIYF,TGTGCCAGCAGTTTGAAGGGTGGAAACACCATATATTTT
TRBJ1-1,many,TRBD1,TRBV3-1,CASSLTGEDTEAFF,TGTGCCAGCAGCCTCACAGGGGAGGACACTGAAGCTTTCTTT
TRBJ2-3,many,TRBD2,TRBV20-1,CSARMFGLAGPPSSDTQYF,TGCAGTGCTAGGATGTTCGGACTAGCGGGACCCCCTTCCTCAGATACGCAGTATTTT
TRBJ2-4,many,TRBD1,TRBV3-1,CATEGQGENIQYF,TGTGCCACCGAAGGACAGGGGGAAAACATTCAGTACTTC
TRBJ1-1,many,.,TRBV12-3/TRBV12-4,CASSLATTEAFF,TGTGCCAGCAGTTTGGCTACGACTGAAGCTTTCTTT
TRBJ1-4,few,.,TRBV19,CASSIRPRGTNEKLFF,TGTGCCAGTAGTATCCGACCCAGGGGAACTAATGAAAAACTGTTTTTT
TRBJ1-1,many,.,TRBV7-9,CASTLWGRDTEAFF,TGTGCCAGCACCCTATGGGGCCGGGACACTGAAGCTTTCTTT
TRBJ1-1,many,.,TRBV20-1,CSARDIRAGLNEAFF,TGCAGTGCTAGAGATATCAGGGCAGGACTAAATGAAGCTTTCTTT
TRBJ2-7,many,.,TRBV20-1,CSAVREGEQYF,TGCAGTGCTGTAAGAGAGGGCGAGCAGTACTTC
TRBJ1-1,many,.,TRBV3-1,CASSQGPGNTEAFF,TGTGCCAGCAGCCAAGGACCGGGGAACACTGAAGCTTTCTTT
TRBJ1-5,few,.,TRBV27,CASSFGGEQPQHF,TGTGCCAGCAGTTTCGGCGGTGAGCAGCCCCAGCATTTT
TRBJ1-2,many,.,TRBV20-1,CSAAQGLYGYTF,TGCAGTGCAGCTCAGGGGCTTTATGGCTACACCTTC
TRBJ1-6,many,.,TRBV6-6,CASSRDTYNSPLHF,TGTGCCAGCAGCCGGGACACCTATAATTCACCCCTCCACTTT
TRBJ1-6,.,.,TRBV7-2,CASSPPGRNSPLHF,TGTGCCAGCAGCCCCCCGGGCCGGAATTCACCCCTCCACTTT
TRBJ2-2,many,.,TRBV28,CASSLPTMPGELFF,TGTGCCAGCAGTTTACCGACTATGCCCGGGGAGCTGTTTTTT
TRBJ2-5,many,.,TRBV3-1,CASSQTDPRGETQYF,TGTGCCAGCAGCCAGACCGACCCACGAGGGGAGACCCAGTACTTC
TRBJ2-3,many,.,TRBV3-1,CASSLDTTDTQYF,TGTGCCAGCAGCCTCGACACCACAGATACGCAGTATTTT
TRBJ2-5,many,.,TRBV12-3/TRBV12-4,CASSLLGETQYF,TGTGCCAGCAGTTTGCTGGGAGAGACCCAGTACTTC